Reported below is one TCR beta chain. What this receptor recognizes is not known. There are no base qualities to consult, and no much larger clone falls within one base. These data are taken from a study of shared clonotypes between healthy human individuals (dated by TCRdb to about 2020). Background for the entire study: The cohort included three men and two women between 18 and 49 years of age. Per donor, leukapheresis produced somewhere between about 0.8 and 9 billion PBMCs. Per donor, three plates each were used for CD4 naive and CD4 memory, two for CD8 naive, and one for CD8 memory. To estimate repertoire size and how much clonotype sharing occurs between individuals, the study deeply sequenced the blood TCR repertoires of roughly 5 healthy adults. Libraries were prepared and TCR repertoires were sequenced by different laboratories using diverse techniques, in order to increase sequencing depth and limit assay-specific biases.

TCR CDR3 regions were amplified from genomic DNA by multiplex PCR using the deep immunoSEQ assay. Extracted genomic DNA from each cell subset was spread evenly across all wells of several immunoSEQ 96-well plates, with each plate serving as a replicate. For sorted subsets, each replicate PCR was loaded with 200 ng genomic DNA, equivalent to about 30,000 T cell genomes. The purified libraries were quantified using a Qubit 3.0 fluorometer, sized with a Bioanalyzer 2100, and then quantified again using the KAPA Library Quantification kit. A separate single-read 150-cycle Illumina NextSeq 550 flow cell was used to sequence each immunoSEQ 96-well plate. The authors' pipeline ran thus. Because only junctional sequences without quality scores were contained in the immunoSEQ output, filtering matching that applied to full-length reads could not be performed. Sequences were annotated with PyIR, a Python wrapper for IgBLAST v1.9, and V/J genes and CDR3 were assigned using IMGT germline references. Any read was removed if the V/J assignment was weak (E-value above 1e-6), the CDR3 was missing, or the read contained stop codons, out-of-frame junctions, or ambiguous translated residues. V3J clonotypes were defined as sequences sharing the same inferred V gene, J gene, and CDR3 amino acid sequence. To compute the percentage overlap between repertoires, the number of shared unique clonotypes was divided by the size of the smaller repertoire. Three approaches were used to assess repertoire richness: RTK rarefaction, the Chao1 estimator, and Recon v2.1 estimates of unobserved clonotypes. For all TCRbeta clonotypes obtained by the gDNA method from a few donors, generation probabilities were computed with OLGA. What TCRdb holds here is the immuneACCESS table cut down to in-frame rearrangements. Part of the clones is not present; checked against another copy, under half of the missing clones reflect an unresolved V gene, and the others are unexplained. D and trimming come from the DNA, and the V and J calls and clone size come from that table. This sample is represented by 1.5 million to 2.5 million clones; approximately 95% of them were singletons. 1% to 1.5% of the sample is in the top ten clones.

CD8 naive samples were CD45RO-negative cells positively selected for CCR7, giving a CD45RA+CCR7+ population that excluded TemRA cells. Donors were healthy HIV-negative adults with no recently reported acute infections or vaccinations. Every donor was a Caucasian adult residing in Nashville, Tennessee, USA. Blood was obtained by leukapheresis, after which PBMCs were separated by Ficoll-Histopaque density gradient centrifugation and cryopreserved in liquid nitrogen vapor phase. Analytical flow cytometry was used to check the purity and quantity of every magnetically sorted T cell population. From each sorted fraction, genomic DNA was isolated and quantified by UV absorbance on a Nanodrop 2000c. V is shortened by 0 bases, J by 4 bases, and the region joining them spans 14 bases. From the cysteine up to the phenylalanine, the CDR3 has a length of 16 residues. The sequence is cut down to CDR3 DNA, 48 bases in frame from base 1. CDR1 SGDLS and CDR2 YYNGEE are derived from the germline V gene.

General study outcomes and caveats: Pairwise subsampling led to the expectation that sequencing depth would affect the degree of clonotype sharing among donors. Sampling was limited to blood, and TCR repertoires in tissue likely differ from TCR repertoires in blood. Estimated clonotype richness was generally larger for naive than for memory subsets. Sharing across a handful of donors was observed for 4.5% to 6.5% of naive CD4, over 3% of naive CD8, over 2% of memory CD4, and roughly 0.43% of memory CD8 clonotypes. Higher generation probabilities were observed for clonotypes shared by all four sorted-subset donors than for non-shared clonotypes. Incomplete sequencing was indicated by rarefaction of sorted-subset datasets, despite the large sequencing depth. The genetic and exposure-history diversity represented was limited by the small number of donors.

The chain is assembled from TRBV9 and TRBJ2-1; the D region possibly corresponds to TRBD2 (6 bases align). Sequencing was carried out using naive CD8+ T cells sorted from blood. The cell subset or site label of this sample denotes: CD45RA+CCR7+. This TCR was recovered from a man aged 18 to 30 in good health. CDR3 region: CASSVDTGDFYNEQFF. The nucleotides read TGTGCCAGCAGCGTAGATACGGGGGACTTTTACAATGAGCAGTTCTTC.